Following are 15 T cell receptor beta chains from one sample sequenced in a study of cytomegalovirus exposure and HLA in healthy donors. 13 Jbeta primers and 60 Vbeta primers were used for the PCR. Generated by immunoSEQ multiplex PCR, the TCRdb table keeps only in-frame clones and is missing some. This table has approximately 120,000 clones, around three quarters appearing once. The sample comprised PBMCs. The source is a female donor in good health and CMV-seronegative.

This chain connects TRBV2 to TRBJ2-3; D may be TRBD1 (5 bases). Germline values: CDR1 SNHLY, CDR2 FYNNEI. V was clipped by 6 bases and J by 0 bases, with 10 bases between them. The CDR3 contains 14 residues. CDR3 in amino acids: CASRIRVSTDTQYF. CDR3 sequence (DNA): TGTGCCAGCAGAATCAGGGTGAGCACAGATACGCAGTATTTT.

The chain links TRBV30 to TRBJ2-1; TRBD2 aligns across 9 bases. This CDR3 comprises 15 residues. Germline CDR1 GTSNPN, CDR2 SVGIG (reference sequence). The J segment lost 6 bases and the V segment lost 2 bases, leaving 8 bases of the junction unmatched. CDR3 coding DNA: TGTGCCTGGAGTAGCGGGGCGGGGGGGTTCAATGAGCAGTTCTTC. Translating it yields CAWSSGAGGFNEQFF.

The chain combines TRBV11-2 with TRBJ2-7; tentatively, D is TRBD1 (5 bases). CDR1 SGHAT and CDR2 FQNNGV come from the germline V gene. Trimming stripped 6 bases from V and 2 bases from J, with 8 bases between. The CDR3 length is 12 residues. This CDR3 is CASRAGPYEQYF. CDR3 bases: TGTGCCAGCAGGGCAGGGCCCTACGAGCAGTACTTC.

This chain uses TRBV9 with TRBJ1-3, with D unresolved. The CDR3 has 16 residues. V lost 0 bases and J lost 4, with 14 bases in between. Germline CDR1 and CDR2: SGDLS and YYNGEE. The CDR3 DNA reads TGTGCCAGCAGCGTAGGCCTGAATAAGCTAGGAAACACCATATATTTT. It codes for CASSVGLNKLGNTIYF.

J is TRBJ1-1 and V is TRBV5-5, with a tentative D call TRBD1 (5 bases). Deletions cut 3 bases from V and 7 bases from J, with 22 bases between. The CDR3 has 16 amino acids. Per the germline V gene, CDR1 is SGHKS and CDR2 is YYEKEE (reference sequence). CDR3 DNA sequence: TGTGCCAGCAGCTCCCTAAACCTAGGGTGGGGCCTTGAAGCTTTCTTT. Residues: CASSSLNLGWGLEAFF. Filled out from reference TRBV5-5 and TRBJ1-1, the complete variable domain reads DAGVTQSPTHLIKTRGQQVTLRCSPISGHKSVSWYQQVLGQGPQFIFQYYEKEERGRGNFPDRFSARQFPNYSSELNVNALLLGDSALYLCASSSLNLGWGLEAFFGQGTRLTVV.

This sequence joins TRBV29-1 and TRBJ2-3; weak D call: TRBD2 (5 bases). Germline V lookup: CDR1 SQVTM, CDR2 ANQGSEA. This CDR3 spans 11 amino acids. The germline V and J ends were trimmed by 7 bases and 5 bases, with 10 bases remaining between them. CDR3 DNA: TGCAGCGCCCCAGAGGGAGATACGCAGTATTTT. The encoded protein is CSAPEGDTQYF.

The rearrangement uses TRBV6-1 and TRBJ2-4; TRBD1 aligns across 7 bases. The CDR3 consists of 13 residues. Germline values: CDR1 MNHNS, CDR2 SASEGT. After removal of 4 bases from V and 9 bases from J, the junction contained 6 bases not matched to a gene. CDR3 sequence reads: CASSGDRAGIQYF. DNA of the CDR3: TGTGCCAGCAGTGGCGACAGGGCGGGCATTCAGTACTTC.

The gene calls are TRBV6-5 and TRBJ2-7; maybe TRBD2 (6 bases). CDR1 is MNHEY and CDR2 is SVGAGI in the germline V gene. V was shortened by 6 bases and J by 3 bases, with 12 bases between the two germline ends. This CDR3 comprises 13 residues. In DNA form, the CDR3 reads TGTGCCAGCAGGAGATCGGGAGACTACGAGCAGTACTTC. Translated, it gives CASRRSGDYEQYF.

V and J are TRBV2 and TRBJ2-4; 7 nucleotides match TRBD2. Germline V gene lookup returns CDR1 SNHLY and CDR2 FYNNEI. This CDR3 region has 12 residues. Germline trimming cut 6 bases from V and 7 bases from J; bases unmatched to any gene: 3. CDR3 amino acids: CASRAGPNIQYF. The CDR3 DNA follows: TGTGCCAGCAGAGCGGGACCTAACATTCAGTACTTC. Full variable domain (outside the CDR3, taken from reference TRBV2 and TRBJ2-4): EPEVTQTPSHQVTQMGQEVILRCVPISNHLYFYWYRQILGQKVEFLVSFYNNEISEKSEIFDDQFSVERPDGSNFTLKIRSTKLEDSAMYFCASRAGPNIQYFGAGTRLSVL.

The CDR3 DNA follows: TGTGCCAGCAGCAGGAAACAGGGAGGGGATGAAAAACTGTTTTTT. Its protein is CASSRKQGGDEKLFF. This sequence joins TRBV5-4 and TRBJ1-4, with a weak D call TRBD1 (6 bases). This CDR3 region has 15 residues. V gave up 4 bases and J gave up 6 bases, with 16 bases separating them. Looked up from germline, CDR1 is SGHNT and CDR2 is YYREEE (reference sequence).

The CDR3 bases are TGTGCCATCAGTGAGTGGCAGGGGGACGAGCAGTACTTC. Its translation is CAISEWQGDEQYF. The chain combines TRBV10-3 with TRBJ2-5; TRBD1 matches at 7 bases. The J call may be incorrect, as the DNA end agrees better with TRBJ2-7. The CDR3 has 13 amino acids. Germline V CDR1 and CDR2: ENHRY, SYGVKD.

This chain links TRBV7-2 with TRBJ2-7; 8 bases are shared with TRBD2. The CDR3 has 16 residues. J gave up 0 bases and V 6 bases, and 10 bases lay outside the gene matches. The germline V gene encodes CDR1 SGHTA and CDR2 FQGNSA. Here the CDR3 reads CASSLGGAVGSYEQYF. The CDR3 DNA sequence: TGTGCCAGCAGTCTCGGGGGGGCCGTGGGCTCCTACGAGCAGTACTTC. Combining the CDR3 with reference TRBV7-2 and TRBJ2-7 gives the whole variable domain GAGVSQSPSNKVTEKGKDVELRCDPISGHTALYWYRQSLGQGLEFLIYFQGNSAPDKSGLPSDRFSAERTGGSVSTLTIQRTQQEDSAVYLCASSLGGAVGSYEQYFGPGTRLTVT.

This clone was detected only once. The gene calls are TRBV2 and TRBJ1-1; D possibly corresponds to TRBD1 (6 bases). V was cut by 0 bases and J by 3 bases, with 8 bases left in between. The CDR3 runs to 14 residues. Germline V gene data show CDR1 as SNHLY and CDR2 as FYNNEI. The CDR3 spells CASSEANRDTEAFF. CDR3 coding DNA: TGTGCCAGCAGTGAAGCTAACAGGGACACTGAAGCTTTCTTT.

This clone has just a few counts. This chain joins TRBV28 and TRBJ1-3, with a weak D call TRBD1 (5 bases). The CDR3 runs to 14 residues. Deletions cut 8 bases from V and 2 bases from J, with 13 bases between. Germline-derived CDR1 and CDR2 are MDHEN and SYDVKM. Here the CDR3 reads CASFTGGAGNTIYF. Here the CDR3 DNA reads TGTGCCAGCTTCACGGGAGGGGCTGGAAACACCATATATTTT.

The chain employs TRBV6-1 and TRBJ2-7; no reliable D call. V was clipped by 3 bases and J by 7 bases, with 22 bases between them. The CDR3 has 16 residues. The germline V gene has CDR1 MNHNS and CDR2 SASEGT. CDR3 amino acids: CASSENGDPVVEEQYF. CDR3 DNA: TGTGCCAGCAGTGAGAATGGAGACCCCGTGGTCGAAGAGCAGTACTTC.